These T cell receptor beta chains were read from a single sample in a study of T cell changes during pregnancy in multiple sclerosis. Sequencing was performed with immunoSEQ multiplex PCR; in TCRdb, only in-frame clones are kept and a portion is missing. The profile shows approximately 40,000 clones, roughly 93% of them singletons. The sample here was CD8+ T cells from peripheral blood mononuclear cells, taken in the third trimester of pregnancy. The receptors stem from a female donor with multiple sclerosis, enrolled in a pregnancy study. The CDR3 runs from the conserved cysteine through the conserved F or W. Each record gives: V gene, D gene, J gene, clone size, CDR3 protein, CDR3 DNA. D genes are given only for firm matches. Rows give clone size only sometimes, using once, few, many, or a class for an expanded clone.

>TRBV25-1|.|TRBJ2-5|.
CASSNDRLPSETQYF
TGTGCCAGCAGTAACGACAGGCTCCCTTCAGAGACCCAGTACTTC
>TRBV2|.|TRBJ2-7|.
CASSEANQRQYF
TGTGCCAGCAGTGAAGCGAACCAGCGGCAGTACTTC
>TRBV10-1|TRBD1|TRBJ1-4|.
CASSDRRTGINEKLFF
TGCGCCAGCAGTGATAGAAGGACAGGTATTAATGAAAAACTGTTTTTT
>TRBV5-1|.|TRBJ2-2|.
CASSLDGGELFF
TGCGCCAGCAGCTTGGACGGCGGGGAGCTGTTTTTT
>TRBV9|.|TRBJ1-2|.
CASSVGAGDGYTF
TGTGCCAGCAGCGTTGGGGCAGGGGATGGCTACACCTTC
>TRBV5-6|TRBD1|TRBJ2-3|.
CASSLGDRGWNTQYF
TGTGCCAGCAGCTTGGGGGACAGGGGCTGGAATACGCAGTATTTT
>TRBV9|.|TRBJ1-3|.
CASSVSGEGFGNTIYF
TGTGCCAGCAGCGTCTCGGGGGAAGGGTTTGGAAACACCATATATTTT
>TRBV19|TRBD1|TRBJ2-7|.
CASSSGTGNYEQYF
TGTGCCAGTAGTTCGGGGACAGGGAACTACGAGCAGTACTTC
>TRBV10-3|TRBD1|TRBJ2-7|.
CAISDGTGGSYEQYF
TGTGCCATCAGTGACGGGACAGGGGGCTCCTACGAGCAGTACTTC
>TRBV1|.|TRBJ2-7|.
CTSRTLPGQGIWGTYEQYF
TGCACCAGCAGAACCCTGCCGGGACAGGGAATTTGGGGGACCTACGAGCAGTACTTC
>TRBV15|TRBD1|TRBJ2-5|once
CATSRQGLETQYF
TGTGCCACCAGCCGACAGGGTTTGGAGACCCAGTACTTC
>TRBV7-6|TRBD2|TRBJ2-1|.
CASSLGTSGGDFNEQFF
TGTGCCAGCAGCCTAGGGACTAGCGGGGGGGATTTCAATGAGCAGTTCTTC
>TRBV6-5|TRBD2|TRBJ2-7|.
CASSYSSGGSYEQYF
TGTGCCAGCAGCTACTCTAGCGGTGGCTCCTACGAGCAGTACTTC
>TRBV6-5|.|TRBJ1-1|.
CASSPVGGNTEAFF
TGTGCCAGCTCCCCGGTAGGGGGGAACACTGAAGCTTTCTTT
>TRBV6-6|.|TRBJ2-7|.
CASRGQSYEQYF
TGTGCCAGCAGAGGACAGTCCTACGAGCAGTACTTC
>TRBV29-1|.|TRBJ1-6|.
CSVEDSSNSPLHF
TGCAGCGTTGAGGACAGCTCTAATTCACCCCTCCACTTT
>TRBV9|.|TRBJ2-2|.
CASSVPGTGELFF
TGTGCCAGCAGCGTACCCGGCACCGGGGAGCTGTTTTTT
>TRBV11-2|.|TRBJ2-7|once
CASSLKLSITGEQYF
TGTGCCAGCAGCTTAAAATTGAGCATTACGGGCGAGCAGTACTTC
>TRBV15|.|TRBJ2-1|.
CATSSLQGNEQFF
TGTGCCACCAGCAGTCTACAGGGCAATGAGCAGTTCTTC
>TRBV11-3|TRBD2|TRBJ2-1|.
CASSLGVGLALYNEQFF
TGTGCCAGCAGCTTAGGGGTGGGACTAGCGCTTTACAATGAGCAGTTCTTC
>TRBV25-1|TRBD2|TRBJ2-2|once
CASGGLAGGTGELFF
TGTGCCAGCGGGGGACTAGCGGGGGGAACCGGGGAGCTGTTTTTT
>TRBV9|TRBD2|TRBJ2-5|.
CASSVGSRLAAETQYF
TGTGCCAGCAGCGTAGGCTCCCGACTAGCGGCGGAGACCCAGTACTTC
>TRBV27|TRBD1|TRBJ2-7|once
CASSRGQGGEQYF
TGTGCCAGCAGTAGGGGACAGGGGGGTGAGCAGTACTTC
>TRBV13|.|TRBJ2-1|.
CASSASGNEQFF
TGTGCCAGCAGCGCCTCGGGGAATGAGCAGTTCTTC
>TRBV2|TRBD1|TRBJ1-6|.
CASRYIGTGDNSPLHF
TGTGCCAGCAGGTATATTGGGACAGGGGATAATTCACCCCTCCACTTT